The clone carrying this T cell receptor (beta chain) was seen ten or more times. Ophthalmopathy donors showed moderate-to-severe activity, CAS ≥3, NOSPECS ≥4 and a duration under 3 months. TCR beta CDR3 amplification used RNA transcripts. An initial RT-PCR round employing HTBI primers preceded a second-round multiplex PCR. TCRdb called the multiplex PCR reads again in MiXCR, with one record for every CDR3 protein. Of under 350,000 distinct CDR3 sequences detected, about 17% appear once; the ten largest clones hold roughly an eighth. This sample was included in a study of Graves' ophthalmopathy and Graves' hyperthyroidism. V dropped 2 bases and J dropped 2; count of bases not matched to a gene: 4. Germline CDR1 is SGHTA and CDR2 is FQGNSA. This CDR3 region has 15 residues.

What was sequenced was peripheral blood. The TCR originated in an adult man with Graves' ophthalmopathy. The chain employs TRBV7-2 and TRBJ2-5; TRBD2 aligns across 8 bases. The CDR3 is CASSLIGGEQETQYF. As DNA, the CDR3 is TGTGCCAGCAGCTTAATCGGGGGGGAACAAGAGACCCAGTACTTC.